This TCR beta chain was obtained from a study of blood T cell repertoires in COVID-19. The repertoire was sequenced with immunoSEQ multiplex PCR; TCRdb's copy has only in-frame clones and lacks some. The sample holds about 26,000 clones, around 88% seen once. The CDR3 extends over 13 amino acids. V lost 2 bases and J 4 bases, leaving 8 bases between the germline ends. Germline CDR1 reads MNHEY; CDR2 reads SVGAGI. There are a few counts of this clone. The J gene is TRBJ1-1, the V gene TRBV6-5, with unresolved D. This TCR was recovered from a man between 65 and 79 years old with acute or convalescent COVID-19. Sequenced material: peripheral blood. Here the CDR3 reads CASSYQVVTEAFF. The CDR3 region has the DNA TGTGCCAGCAGTTACCAGGTGGTCACTGAAGCTTTCTTT.